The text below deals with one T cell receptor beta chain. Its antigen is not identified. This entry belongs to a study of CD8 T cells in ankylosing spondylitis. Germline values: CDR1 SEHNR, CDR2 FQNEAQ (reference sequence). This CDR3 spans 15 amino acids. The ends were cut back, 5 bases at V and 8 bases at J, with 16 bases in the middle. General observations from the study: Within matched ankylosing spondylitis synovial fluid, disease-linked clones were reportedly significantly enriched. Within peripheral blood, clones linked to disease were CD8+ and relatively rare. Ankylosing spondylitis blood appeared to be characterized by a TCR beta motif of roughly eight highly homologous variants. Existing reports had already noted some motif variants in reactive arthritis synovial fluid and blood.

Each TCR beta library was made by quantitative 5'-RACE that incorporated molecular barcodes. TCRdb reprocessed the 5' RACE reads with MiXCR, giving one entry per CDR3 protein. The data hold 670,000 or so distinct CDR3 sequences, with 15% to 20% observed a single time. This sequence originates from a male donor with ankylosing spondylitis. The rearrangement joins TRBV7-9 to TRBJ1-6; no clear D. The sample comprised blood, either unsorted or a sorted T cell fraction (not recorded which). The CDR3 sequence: CASSPGLAADSPLHF. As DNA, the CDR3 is TGTGCCAGCAGCCCCGGCCTGGCGGCGGATTCACCCCTCCACTTT.